This T cell receptor (beta chain) was identified during a study of breast tumors, draining lymph nodes, adjacent tissues. Notes on this clonotype: Its antigen is unknown.

TCRdb re-called the multiplex PCR reads through MiXCR, storing one row per CDR3 protein. The profile shows about 200,000 distinct CDR3 sequences, approximately 33% of them singletons. Samples came from axillary lymph nodes draining the breast cancer. This CDR3 contains 16 residues. The V gene's germline CDR1 is DFQATT and CDR2 SNEGSKA (reference sequence). V lost 4 bases and J lost 9; bases outside the gene matches: 20. Study-level findings and limits: Findings are consistent with lymph node origin and intratumoral expansion of most tumor T cells. Tumor TCR diversity was below lymph nodes but above nontumor tissue.

The source material was axillary lymph node tissue. This TCR came from a female donor with breast cancer. Some clones in this sample may be carry-over from other donors' samples. This chain connects TRBV20-1 to TRBJ2-5, with 7 bases matching TRBD1. CDR3 coding DNA: TGCAGTGCTACTGGGACAGTTCGCGAGAGCAATCAGCCCCAGTACTTC. Translated, it gives CSATGTVRESNQPQYF.